The 16 T cell receptor beta chains given below trace back to one sample, sequenced in a study of identical twins' blood T cells. Via MiXCR, TCRdb re-called the 5' RACE reads, giving one row per CDR3 protein. The sample consists of a few hundred thousand distinct CDR3 sequences, roughly 31% of them appearing once. Sequenced sample: PBMCs. The receptors stem from a woman aged 18 to 55 in good health.

Ten or more counts support this clonotype. This rearrangement joins TRBV20-1 to TRBJ2-4; 9 bases map to TRBD2. J lost 8 bases, V lost 5 bases, and 13 bases had no gene match. Per germline, CDR1 DFQATT and CDR2 SNEGSKA (reference sequence). The CDR3 spans 15 residues. CDR3 loop: CSAPDPSGERYIQYF. The CDR3 DNA is TGCAGTGCTCCTGATCCTAGCGGGGAGAGGTACATTCAGTACTTC.

The rearrangement joins TRBV5-1 to TRBJ2-3, with 7 bases aligning to TRBD2. CDR3 length equals 15 residues. J lost 3 bases, V lost 1 base, and 5 bases had no gene match. Germline V gene sequence: CDR1 SGHRS, CDR2 YFSETQ. CDR3: CASSLLFGGTDTQYF. The CDR3 DNA is TGCGCCAGCAGCTTGTTATTCGGGGGGACAGATACGCAGTATTTT.

This clonotype was seen only a few times. The chain is built from TRBV7-2 and TRBJ1-1, with D uncertain. V dropped 1 base and J dropped 2 bases, with 8 bases sitting between them. Germline loops: CDR1 SGHTA, CDR2 FQGNSA. CDR3 length: 14 amino acids. CDR3 nucleotides: TGTGCCAGCAGCTTAGTGAGACACAACACTGAAGCTTTCTTT. Translated, it gives CASSLVRHNTEAFF.

V usage is TRBV15 and J usage is TRBJ1-1, with 11 nucleotides matching TRBD1. V was clipped by 5 bases and J by 0 bases; unmatched bases: 5. This CDR3 has 16 amino acids. Germline loops: CDR1 LNHNV, CDR2 YYDKDF (reference sequence). The CDR3 region has the DNA TGTGCCACCAGCTCCCGGACAGGGGGCGTGAACACTGAAGCTTTCTTT. Translated, it gives CATSSRTGGVNTEAFF.

This clonotype has a handful of counts. The rearrangement links TRBV7-2 to TRBJ1-6, with D maybe TRBD1 (6 bases). The CDR3 totals 16 residues. V lost 7 bases and J lost 6, with 19 bases in between. Germline CDR1 reads SGHTA; CDR2 reads FQGNSA. CDR3 nucleotides: TGTGCCAGCACCGTAACAGGGACTACTCGTAATTCACCCCTCCACTTT. It codes for CASTVTGTTRNSPLHF.

The table lists this clonotype with a few counts. The chain combines TRBV2 with TRBJ2-5; no clear D gene. CDR1 and CDR2 from the germline V gene are SNHLY and FYNNEI. Trimming stripped 7 bases from V and 2 bases from J, with 11 bases between. The length of the CDR3 is 13 residues. The CDR3 DNA is TGTGCCAGCATTGCCGGGTATCAAGAGACCCAGTACTTC. This encodes CASIAGYQETQYF.

This clonotype has just a few counts. The CDR3 sequence: CAISHQGLNTEAFF. The CDR3 DNA follows: TGTGCCATCAGTCACCAGGGACTGAACACTGAAGCTTTCTTT. V gene TRBV10-3 combines with J gene TRBJ1-1, with a possible D match to TRBD1 (5 bases). Trimming cost V 5 bases and J 0 bases, with 10 bases left between them. CDR1 and CDR2 (germline): ENHRY, SYGVKD. The CDR3 is 14 residues long.

J is TRBJ1-5 and V is TRBV20-1, with D possibly matching TRBD1 (5 bases). V lost 2 bases to trimming and J lost 2 bases, with 10 bases between them. This CDR3 has 14 residues. CDR1 is DFQATT, CDR2 SNEGSKA, per germline (reference sequence). The CDR3 sequence is CSARPGRRNQPQHF. DNA of the CDR3: TGCAGTGCTAGACCGGGACGGCGCAATCAGCCCCAGCATTTT.

The V and J genes are TRBV2 and TRBJ1-2; 10 bases are shared with TRBD1. From germline, CDR1 is SNHLY and CDR2 FYNNEI. This CDR3 has 14 residues. Trimming at V came to 5 bases and at J to 8 bases, leaving 8 bases not matched to a gene. The CDR3 here is CASSFDRGPIGYTF. As DNA, the CDR3 is TGTGCCAGCAGTTTCGACAGGGGGCCTATCGGCTACACCTTC.

The rearrangement joins TRBV20-1 to TRBJ1-1; the D gene is possibly TRBD1 (6 bases). Germline CDR1 is DFQATT and CDR2 is SNEGSKA (reference sequence). V was pared by 3 bases and J by 11 bases, with 16 bases between. This CDR3 has 12 residues. In DNA, the CDR3 is TGCAGTGCTAGTAGGGGGAGGGGGGACGCTTTCTTT. The encoded protein is CSASRGRGDAFF.

There are a few counts of this clonotype. The genes are TRBV5-1 and TRBJ2-4; no firm D call. Germline V lookup: CDR1 SGHRS, CDR2 YFSETQ. V was pared by 1 base and J by 8 bases, with 10 bases between. The CDR3 has 13 amino acids. The CDR3 sequence is CASSLLHADIQYF. The CDR3 bases are TGCGCCAGCAGCTTGTTGCACGCGGACATTCAGTACTTC.

Remarks on this clonotype: Sequence at one end of the junction differs from germline and may be a read error. This CDR3 reads CSVVYRSISDEQYF. DNA of the CDR3: TGCAGCGTCGTGTACAGATCGATCTCCGACGAGCAGTACTTC. V is TRBV29-1 and J is TRBJ2-7; D gene unclear. The germline gives CDR1 SQVTM, CDR2 ANQGSEA. The CDR3 extends over 14 amino acids.

In this sample, this clonotype turned up once. One junction end does not reproduce the germline sequence, and a read error may be involved. The chain joins TRBV7-3 to TRBJ1-1; a possible D gene is TRBD1 (6 bases). Germline loops: CDR1 SGHTA, CDR2 FQGTGA. CDR3 length equals 14 residues. The CDR3 reads CTSSLTGGATEAFF. CDR3 DNA: TGTACCAGCAGCTTAACGGGGGGGGCCACTGAAGCTTTCTTT.

This clonotype showed up just a few times. The J gene is TRBJ1-5, the V gene TRBV20-1; 8 bases are a match to TRBD1. V shed 5 bases and J 2 bases; nucleotides not matched to a gene: 8. The germline V gene has CDR1 DFQATT and CDR2 SNEGSKA (reference sequence). CDR3 length: 15 residues. Here the CDR3 reads CSAPLQGAGNQPQHF. The CDR3 coding sequence is TGCAGTGCTCCCTTGCAGGGGGCTGGCAATCAGCCCCAGCATTTT.

This clonotype occurred many times. This sequence joins TRBV29-1 and TRBJ1-4, with D perhaps TRBD1 (5 bases). Germline assignment: CDR1 SQVTM and CDR2 ANQGSEA. V dropped 5 bases and J dropped 8 bases, with 15 bases sitting between them. CDR3 length equals 13 residues. The chain's CDR3 is CSVRSRVGEKLFF. In DNA, the CDR3 is TGCAGCGTTCGTAGCAGGGTTGGAGAAAAACTGTTTTTT.

This clonotype was observed a handful of times. This chain connects TRBV7-6 to TRBJ1-5, with D uncertain. Trimming left V 3 bases short and J 4 bases short, with 10 bases between. This CDR3 has 14 residues. The germline V gene encodes CDR1 SGHVS and CDR2 FNYEAQ. Here the CDR3 DNA reads TGTGCCAGCAGCTTGTACCCTGGTAATCAGCCCCAGCATTTT. Residues: CASSLYPGNQPQHF.